This T cell receptor (beta chain) was obtained from a study of T cell changes during pregnancy in multiple sclerosis. V was pared by 4 bases and J by 3 bases, with 7 bases of the junction left unmatched. In germline, CDR1 is MNHEY, CDR2 SMNVEV (reference sequence). This CDR3 region has 16 residues. Repertoires were generated with immunoSEQ multiplex PCR, while TCRdb's copy carries only in-frame clones and drops some. The profile shows 80,000 to 95,000 clones, roughly 95% of them singletons. This clonotype originated in a female donor in good health, enrolled as a control in a pregnancy study. This specimen was peripheral blood, taken in the third trimester of pregnancy. This chain joins TRBV27 and TRBJ2-1; 9 nucleotides agree with TRBD1. The CDR3 spells CASSSKGDRVYNEQFF. CDR3 DNA: TGTGCCAGCAGTTCGAAAGGGGACAGGGTCTACAATGAGCAGTTCTTC.